These 5 T cell receptor beta chains were all obtained from the same sample, sequenced in a study of vaccination effects on CD4 cells after COVID-19. TCRdb's table, derived via immunoSEQ multiplex PCR, lists solely in-frame clones and lacks some. The sample lists roughly 42,000 clones, under 75% seen once, with roughly 26% in the top ten. Before sequencing, viral peptide pools were used by the ViraFEST assay to expand antigen-specific CD4+ T cells. Having been cultured for around ten days, the cells underwent CD4+ T cell isolation. Each vaccine recipient was nucleocapsid antibody negative and had no prior SARS-CoV-2 infection. These receptors' targets are unknown. The input for sequencing was CD4+ T cells from PBMCs cultured with HCoV-OC43 spike peptides, taken before COVID-19 vaccination. Sample subset: HCoV-OC43 spike overlapping peptide pool stimulation. The origin of the receptors is a human donor who received a COVID-19 vaccine.

This clone turned up a few times. V usage is TRBV12-3 or TRBV12-4 and J usage is TRBJ2-1, with D tentatively TRBD1 or TRBD2 (5 bases each). The ends were cut back, 5 bases at V and 10 bases at J, with 15 bases in the middle. This CDR3 has 13 residues. CDR3 protein: CASSQRDLGEQFF. CDR3 nucleotide sequence: TGTGCCAGCAGTCAACGGGACCTAGGGGAGCAGTTCTTC.

This clone was seen only once. The gene calls are TRBV5-1 and TRBJ2-7; D may correspond to TRBD1 or TRBD2 (5 bases each). The CDR3 totals 14 residues. Germline CDR1 SGHRS, CDR2 YFSETQ. The V gene lost 3 bases and the J gene lost 7 bases, with 17 bases spanning the gap. CDR3 sequence (DNA): TGCGCCAGCAGCTCGGGGCTGGAGGTCGTGGAGCAGTACTTC. Translated: CASSSGLEVVEQYF.

This clone appeared a few times. This chain links TRBV18 with TRBJ1-1; D is ambiguous. The ends were cut back, 4 bases at V and 2 bases at J, with 23 bases in the middle. The CDR3 runs 18 residues. Germline lookup yields CDR1 KGHSH and CDR2 LQKENI. CDR3 residues: CASSLMVRGSPRNTEAFF. The CDR3 DNA is TGTGCCAGCTCACTTATGGTACGAGGGTCTCCTAGAAACACTGAAGCTTTCTTT. The whole variable domain, filled in from reference TRBV18 and TRBJ1-1, reads NAGVMQNPRHLVRRRGQEARLRCSPMKGHSHVYWYRQLPEEGLKFMVYLQKENIIDESGMPKERFSAEFPKEGPSILRIQQVVRGDSAAYFCASSLMVRGSPRNTEAFFGQGTRLTVV.

This clone has just one count. This chain links TRBV5-1 with TRBJ2-7; no reliable D call. The CDR3 totals 11 residues. Per the germline V gene, CDR1 is SGHRS and CDR2 is YFSETQ. V dropped 1 base and J dropped 3 bases, with 2 bases sitting between them. The CDR3 nucleotides read TGCGCCAGCAGCTTGAACTACGAGCAGTACTTC. Translated, it gives CASSLNYEQYF.

CDR3 DNA sequence: TGTGCCAGCAGCGGACCGGGACAGAATTTAAGGGGCTACACCTTC. Translation gives CASSGPGQNLRGYTF. This chain uses TRBV5-4 with TRBJ1-2, with 7 nucleotides matching TRBD1. CDR1 and CDR2 (germline): SGHNT, YYREEE (reference sequence). V shed 4 bases, J shed 8 bases, and the junction held 14 bases outside the gene matches. CDR3 size: 15 residues.